A single sample is the source of the 13 T cell receptor beta chains below, sequenced in a study of T cells in Graves' hyperthyroidism and ophthalmopathy (dated by TCRdb to the late 2010s). The method was multiplex PCR. These reads were obtained on an Illumina HiSeq 2000. TCR beta CDR3 regions were amplified from RNA transcripts. For the first round of RT-PCR on the TCR CDR3, the HTBI primer set was used together with the Qiagen OneStep RT-PCR kit. TCRdb reprocessing: public reads trimmed at Q25 with fastp, clones called with MiXCR, in-frame beta chains kept. Rows are combined by CDR3 protein, so each entry shows the most common genes and DNA. Recorded for this sample are 500,000 to 550,000 distinct CDR3 sequences; less than 25% of them occurred a single time. The biggest ten clones account for around a quarter of the sample. Material for sequencing was blood. Receptors were obtained from a man between 18 and 35 years old with Graves' hyperthyroidism.

This clonotype has at least ten counts. This rearrangement joins TRBV11-2 to TRBJ2-7, with 9 bases fitting TRBD1. In germline, CDR1 is SGHAT, CDR2 FQNNGV. Trimming took 5 bases from V and 7 from J; bases not matched to a gene: 6. This CDR3 contains 13 residues. The CDR3 nucleotides read TGTGCCAGCAGCCTCGACAGGGGGTGGGAGCAGTACTTC. This gives the protein CASSLDRGWEQYF. Filled out from reference TRBV11-2 and TRBJ2-7, the complete variable domain reads EAGVAQSPRYKIIEKRQSVAFWCNPISGHATLYWYQQILGQGPKLLIQFQNNGVVDDSQLPKDRFSAERLKGVDSTLKIQPAKLEDSAVYLCASSLDRGWEQYFGPGTRLTVT.

This clonotype has ten or more counts. Written as DNA, the CDR3 is TGTGCCAGCAGCCCACCGAGGCGAGGTTACGAGCAGTACTTC. Amino acids: CASSPPRRGYEQYF. The rearrangement uses TRBV7-9 and TRBJ2-7, with D hard to call. From germline, CDR1 is SEHNR and CDR2 FQNEAQ (reference sequence). With 5 bases removed from V and 4 bases from J, the gap between germline ends came to 15 bases. This CDR3 spans 14 amino acids.

The table lists this clonotype with many counts. The rearrangement links TRBV2 to TRBJ1-2, with TRBD1 matching over 8 bases. CDR1 is SNHLY and CDR2 is FYNNEI in the germline V gene. The V segment lost 5 bases and the J segment 6 bases; nucleotides outside the gene matches: 8. CDR3 length: 14 residues. CDR3 sequence (DNA): TGTGCCAGCAGTCCCGACAGGGGAGGAGATGGCTACACCTTC. This sequence encodes CASSPDRGGDGYTF. The variable domain in full, completed from reference TRBV2 and TRBJ1-2, reads EPEVTQTPSHQVTQMGQEVILRCVPISNHLYFYWYRQILGQKVEFLVSFYNNEISEKSEIFDDQFSVERPDGSNFTLKIRSTKLEDSAMYFCASSPDRGGDGYTFGSGTRLTVV.

This clonotype was observed many times. The V gene is TRBV20-1, the J gene TRBJ1-2; TRBD1 might be the D (5 bases). Trimming left V 3 bases short and J 3 bases short, with 8 bases between. Germline CDR1 DFQATT, CDR2 SNEGSKA (reference sequence). This CDR3 is 12 amino acids long. The CDR3 protein is CSARGVYYGYTF. CDR3 coding DNA: TGCAGTGCTAGGGGGGTGTACTATGGCTACACCTTC.

This clonotype was observed at least ten times. The chain combines TRBV27 with TRBJ2-7; either TRBD1 or TRBD2 may supply D (5 bases each). Germline CDR1 is MNHEY and CDR2 is SMNVEV (reference sequence). Trimming shortened V by 7 bases and J by 6 bases, and 16 bases separated the two germline ends. The CDR3 extends over 13 amino acids. For the CDR3, the DNA is TGTGCCAGCACCTCTTTGGGGCGGGTCGAGCAGTACTTC. Protein product: CASTSLGRVEQYF.

CDR3 nucleotides: TGCGCCAGCAGCCCGGGACCGGGACAGAATCATCTATTTTCGGGGCCCCAGCATTTT. It codes for CASSPGPGQNHLFSGPQHF. This chain links TRBV5-1 with TRBJ1-5, with 7 bases identical to TRBD1. Per the germline V gene, CDR1 is SGHRS and CDR2 is YFSETQ. V lost 4 bases and J lost 9; bases outside the gene matches: 25. The CDR3 totals 19 residues.

This clonotype was detected only a few times. The chain is built from TRBV20-1 and TRBJ1-2; D gene uncertain. Germline V CDR1 and CDR2: DFQATT, SNEGSKA (reference sequence). Trimming removed 0 bases at V and 7 bases at J, with 12 bases between. The CDR3 extends over 13 amino acids. CDR3 coding DNA: TGCAGTGCTAGAGATCCCAATTTGCGTGGCTACACCTTC. Translated, it gives CSARDPNLRGYTF.

This clonotype has a handful of counts. The junction differs from germline at one of its ends, possibly a read error. The chain carries TRBV6-1 and TRBJ2-7; D gene ambiguous. CDR1 and CDR2 from the germline V gene are MNHNS and SASEGT. CDR3 size: 15 residues. For the CDR3, the DNA is TGTGCCGGCAGTGAAGACCCAGAGAGCTCCTACGAGCAGTACTTC. Its translation: CAGSEDPESSYEQYF.

The sample holds a few counts of this clonotype. DNA for the CDR3: TGTGCCAGCAGTCCGAGCAAGCGGGGGAGCTCCTACGAGCAGTACTTC. The encoded protein is CASSPSKRGSSYEQYF. The rearrangement links TRBV27 to TRBJ2-7; 8 bases map to TRBD2. This CDR3 region has 16 residues. Germline lookup yields CDR1 MNHEY and CDR2 SMNVEV (reference sequence). V was clipped by 5 bases and J by 0 bases; unmatched bases: 9.

This clonotype came up many times. The chain is built from TRBV28 and TRBJ1-1, with 7 bases lining up with TRBD1. The CDR3 covers 11 residues. The trim removed 2 bases at V and 11 bases at J, leaving 2 bases unmatched. Looked up from germline, CDR1 is MDHEN and CDR2 is SYDVKM. The DNA of the CDR3 is TGTGCCAGCAGTTTAACAGGGGATGCTTTCTTT. This gives the protein CASSLTGDAFF.

The V call is TRBV29-1, the J call TRBJ1-1, with 7 bases aligning to TRBD1. Germline trimming cut 1 base from V and 5 bases from J; bases unmatched to any gene: 10. Per the germline V gene, CDR1 is SQVTM and CDR2 is ANQGSEA. CDR3 length equals 15 residues. The CDR3 DNA reads as TGCAGCGTTGAAGTGGCAGGGGGGCGACGAACTGAAGCTTTCTTT. Its translation: CSVEVAGGRRTEAFF.

There are many counts of this clonotype. The genes are TRBV6-2 or TRBV6-3 and TRBJ2-2, with TRBD2 as a possible D gene (6 bases). V lost 5 bases and J lost 7, with 20 bases in between. CDR1 MNHEY and CDR2 SVGEGT come from the germline V gene. This CDR3 has 16 amino acids. The CDR3 coding sequence is TGTGCCAGCAGTACCCCCGGGGGACCGGAGGACGGGGAGCTGTTTTTT. This gives the protein CASSTPGGPEDGELFF.

The V gene is TRBV20-1, the J gene TRBJ1-5; TRBD1 agrees at 8 bases. Germline V gene sequence: CDR1 DFQATT, CDR2 SNEGSKA (reference sequence). V was pared by 6 bases and J by 0 bases, with 13 bases of the junction left unmatched. The CDR3 consists of 17 residues. CDR3 sequence (DNA): TGCAGTGCCAGGACAGGGAGGCGTGTGGATAGCAATCAGCCCCAGCATTTT. As protein: CSARTGRRVDSNQPQHF.